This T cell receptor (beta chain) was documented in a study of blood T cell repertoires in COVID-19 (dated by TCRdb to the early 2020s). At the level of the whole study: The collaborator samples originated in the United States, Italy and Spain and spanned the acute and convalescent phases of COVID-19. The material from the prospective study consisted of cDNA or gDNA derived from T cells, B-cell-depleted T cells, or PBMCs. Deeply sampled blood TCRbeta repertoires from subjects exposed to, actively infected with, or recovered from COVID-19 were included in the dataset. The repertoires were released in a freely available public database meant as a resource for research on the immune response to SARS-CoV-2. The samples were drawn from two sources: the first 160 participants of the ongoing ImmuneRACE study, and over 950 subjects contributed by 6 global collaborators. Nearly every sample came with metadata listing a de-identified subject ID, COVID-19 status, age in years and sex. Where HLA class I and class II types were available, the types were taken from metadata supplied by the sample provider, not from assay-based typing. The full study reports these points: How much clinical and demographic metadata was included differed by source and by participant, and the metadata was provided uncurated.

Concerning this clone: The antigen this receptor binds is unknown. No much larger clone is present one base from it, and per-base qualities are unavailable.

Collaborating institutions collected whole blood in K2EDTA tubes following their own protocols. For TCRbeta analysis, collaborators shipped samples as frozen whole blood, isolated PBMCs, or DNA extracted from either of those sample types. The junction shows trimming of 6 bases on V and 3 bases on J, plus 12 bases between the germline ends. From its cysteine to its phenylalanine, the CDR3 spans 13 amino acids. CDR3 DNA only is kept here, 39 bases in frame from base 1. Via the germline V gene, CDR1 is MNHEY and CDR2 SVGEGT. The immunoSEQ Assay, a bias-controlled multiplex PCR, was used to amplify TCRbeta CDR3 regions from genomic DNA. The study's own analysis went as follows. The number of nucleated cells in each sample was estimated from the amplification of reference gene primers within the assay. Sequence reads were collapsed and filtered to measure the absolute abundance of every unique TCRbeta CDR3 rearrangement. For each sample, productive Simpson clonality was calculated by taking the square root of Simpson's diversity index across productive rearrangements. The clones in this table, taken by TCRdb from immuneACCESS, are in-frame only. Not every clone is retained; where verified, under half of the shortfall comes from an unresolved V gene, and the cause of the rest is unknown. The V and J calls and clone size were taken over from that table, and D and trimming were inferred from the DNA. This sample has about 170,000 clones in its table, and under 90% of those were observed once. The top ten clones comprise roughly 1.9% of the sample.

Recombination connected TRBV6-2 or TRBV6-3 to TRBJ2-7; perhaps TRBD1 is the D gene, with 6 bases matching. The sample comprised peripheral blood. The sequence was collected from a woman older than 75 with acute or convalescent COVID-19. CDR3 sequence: CASSNREFYEQYF. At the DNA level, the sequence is TGTGCCAGCAGCAACAGGGAATTCTACGAGCAGTACTTC.